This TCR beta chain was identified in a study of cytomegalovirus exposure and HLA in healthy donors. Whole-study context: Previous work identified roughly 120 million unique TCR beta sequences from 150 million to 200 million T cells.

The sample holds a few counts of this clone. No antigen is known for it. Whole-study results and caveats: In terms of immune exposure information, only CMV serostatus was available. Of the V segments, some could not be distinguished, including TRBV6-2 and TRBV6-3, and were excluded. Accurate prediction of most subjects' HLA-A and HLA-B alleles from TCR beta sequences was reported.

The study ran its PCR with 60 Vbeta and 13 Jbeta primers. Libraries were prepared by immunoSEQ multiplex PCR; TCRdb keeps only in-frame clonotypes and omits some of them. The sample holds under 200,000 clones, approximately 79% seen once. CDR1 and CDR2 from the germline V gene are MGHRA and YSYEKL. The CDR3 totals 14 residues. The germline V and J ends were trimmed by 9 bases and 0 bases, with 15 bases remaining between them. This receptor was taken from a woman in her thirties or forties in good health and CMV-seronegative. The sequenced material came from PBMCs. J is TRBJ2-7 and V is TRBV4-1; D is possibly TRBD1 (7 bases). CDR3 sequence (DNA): TGCGCCAGTACGCGGGACAGAAGCTCCTACGAGCAGTACTTC. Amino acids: CASTRDRSSYEQYF.